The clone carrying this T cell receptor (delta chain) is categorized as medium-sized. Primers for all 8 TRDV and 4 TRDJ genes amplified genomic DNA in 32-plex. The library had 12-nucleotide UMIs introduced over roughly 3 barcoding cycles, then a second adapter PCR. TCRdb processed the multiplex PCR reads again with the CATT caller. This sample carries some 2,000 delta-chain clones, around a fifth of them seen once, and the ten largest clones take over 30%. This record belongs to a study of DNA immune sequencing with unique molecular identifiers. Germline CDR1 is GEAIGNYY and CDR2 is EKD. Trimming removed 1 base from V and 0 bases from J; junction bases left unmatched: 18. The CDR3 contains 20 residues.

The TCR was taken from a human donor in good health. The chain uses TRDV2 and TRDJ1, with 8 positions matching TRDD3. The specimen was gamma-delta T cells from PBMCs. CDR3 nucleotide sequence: TGTGCCTGTGACACGGTGCTTTCTCCTACCCTGGGGGAGTACACCGATAAACTCATCTTT. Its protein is CACDTVLSPTLGEYTDKLIF.